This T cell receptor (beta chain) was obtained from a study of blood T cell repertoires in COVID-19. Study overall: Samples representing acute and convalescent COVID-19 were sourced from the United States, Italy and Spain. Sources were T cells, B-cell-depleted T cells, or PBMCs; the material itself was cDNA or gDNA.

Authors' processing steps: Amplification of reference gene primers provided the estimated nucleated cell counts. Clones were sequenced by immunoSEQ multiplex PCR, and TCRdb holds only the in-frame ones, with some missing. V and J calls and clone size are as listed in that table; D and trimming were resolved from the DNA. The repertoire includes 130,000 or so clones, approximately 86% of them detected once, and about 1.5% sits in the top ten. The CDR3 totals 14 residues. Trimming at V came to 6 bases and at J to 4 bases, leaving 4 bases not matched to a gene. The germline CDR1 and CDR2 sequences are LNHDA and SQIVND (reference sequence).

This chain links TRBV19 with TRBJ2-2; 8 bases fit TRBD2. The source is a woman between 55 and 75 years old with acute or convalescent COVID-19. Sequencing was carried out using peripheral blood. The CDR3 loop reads CASRLADLTGELFF. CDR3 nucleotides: TGTGCCAGTAGACTAGCGGATCTCACCGGGGAGCTGTTTTTT.